Shown below are 26 T cell receptor beta chains from a single sample sequenced in a study of T cell clonality in common variable immunodeficiency. Method: immunoSEQ multiplex PCR; TCRdb's copy keeps in-frame clones and lacks some. The table records about 52,000 clones without singletons, the ten largest covering about 1.7%. Sequences were obtained from peripheral blood mononuclear cells. These receptors were taken from a person between 18 and 70 years old in good health.

This clone was seen many times. The sequenced fragment ends 3 residues before the CDR3 boundary, so the rest is inferred from the germline J gene. The rearrangement joins TRBV14 to TRBJ1-1, with D possibly matching TRBD1 (6 bases). The V end was cut by 1 base, the J end by 3 bases, with 27 bases between. The CDR3 is 20 residues long. Germline V gene data show CDR1 as SGHDN and CDR2 as FVKESK. CDR3 amino acids: CASSQAWGGAPTRLHTEAFF. The sequenced part of the CDR3 DNA is TGTGCCAGCAGCCAAGCATGGGGGGGCGCACCTACAAGACTACACACTGAA.

This clone was picked up many times. The read ends 3 residues shy of where the CDR3 ends; the end is completed using the germline J gene. V gene TRBV5-4 combines with J gene TRBJ2-1, with 7 nucleotides matching TRBD2. CDR1 and CDR2 from the germline V gene are SGHNT and YYREEE (reference sequence). The CDR3 runs 16 residues. Trimming at V came to 6 bases and at J to 0 bases, leaving 9 bases not matched to a gene. The chain's CDR3 is CASNKAGPSSYNEQFF. The part of the CDR3 DNA that was read is TGTGCCAGCAACAAAGCGGGGCCGAGCTCCTACAATGAG.

This clone was detected many times. The CDR3 extends 3 residues past the end of the read, so its final part is completed from the germline J gene. The chain uses TRBV5-1 and TRBJ2-2; TRBD2 is a possible D gene (6 bases). The CDR3 is 14 residues long. Germline V gene lookup returns CDR1 SGHRS and CDR2 YFSETQ. V was trimmed by 3 bases and J by 7 bases, leaving 13 bases between them. The CDR3 sequence: CASSSGGADGELFF. The CDR3 DNA, read in part, is TGCGCCAGCAGCTCTGGCGGGGCCGACGGGGAG. Based on the CDR3 plus reference TRBV5-1 and TRBJ2-2, the full variable domain is KAGVTQTPRYLIKTRGQQVTLSCSPISGHRSVSWYQQTPGQGLQFLFEYFSETQRNKGNFPGRFSGRQFSNSRSEMNVSTLELGDSALYLCASSSGGADGELFFGEGSRLTVL.

This clone was observed a handful of times. The read terminates 3 residues ahead of where the CDR3 ends, so the germline J gene completes it. The rearrangement joins TRBV2 to TRBJ1-3; 7 bases are shared with TRBD1. V shed 9 bases, J shed 3 bases, and the junction held 8 bases outside the gene matches. This CDR3 spans 14 amino acids. Germline V gene sequence: CDR1 SNHLY, CDR2 FYNNEI. CDR3 bases read: TGTGCCAGGATGGAAACAGGGGATGGAAACACC. Translating it yields CARMETGDGNT. The full CDR3 reads CARMETGDGNTIYF.

Ten or more counts support this clone. The read is 3 residues too short to cover the CDR3 end, so that end is filled in from the germline J gene. The chain uses TRBV5-1 and TRBJ2-4; 8 nucleotides align to TRBD1. Germline CDR1 and CDR2: SGHRS and YFSETQ. The V and J ends lost 7 bases and 8 bases, in that order; junction bases with no gene match: 5. The CDR3 sequence is 12 residues long. CDR3 sequence reads: CASVLDRDIQYF. The DNA read from the CDR3 is TGCGCCAGCGTCCTGGACAGGGACATT.

In this sample, this clone turned up many times. The read ends 3 residues before the CDR3 terminus; that terminus is restored from the germline J gene. The rearrangement joins TRBV28 to TRBJ1-5; D gene ambiguous. Germline V gene sequence: CDR1 MDHEN, CDR2 SYDVKM. V was pared by 8 bases and J by 2 bases, with 7 bases between. The CDR3 sequence is 12 residues long. The CDR3 sequence is CASHQGNQPQHF. Partial CDR3 DNA: TGTGCCAGCCATCAGGGCAATCAGCCC.

The table lists this clone with a few counts. The read is 3 residues too short to cover the CDR3 end, so that end is filled in from the germline J gene. The chain links TRBV19 to TRBJ1-2; D may be TRBD1 (5 bases). This CDR3 has 12 residues. Germline V gives CDR1 LNHDA, CDR2 SQIVND (reference sequence). CDR3 residues: CASSLGGRGYTF. The sequenced part of the CDR3 DNA is TGTGCCAGTAGCTTGGGGGGACGGGGC.

At least ten counts were recorded for this clone. The read ends 3 residues before the CDR3 terminus; that terminus is restored from the germline J gene. The chain recombines TRBV5-1 with TRBJ1-6; TRBD1 might be the D (6 bases). Germline loops: CDR1 SGHRS, CDR2 YFSETQ. With 3 bases removed from V and 8 bases from J, the gap between germline ends came to 12 bases. The CDR3 is 14 residues long. This chain's CDR3 is CASSSGNRDSPLHF. The CDR3 bases that were read are TGCGCCAGCAGCTCGGGGAACAGGGATTCACCC.

This clone was observed many times. The read ends 3 residues before the CDR3 terminus; that terminus is restored from the germline J gene. This rearrangement joins TRBV20-1 to TRBJ2-7; D gene ambiguous. Per germline, CDR1 DFQATT and CDR2 SNEGSKA (reference sequence). Between the trimmed V and J ends, which lost 0 bases and 2 bases, there was a span of 5 bases. The CDR3 is made up of 12 amino acids. The DNA read from the CDR3 is TGCAGTGCTAGAGACGTTACCTACGAG. Translation gives CSARDVTYE. The CDR3, in full, reads CSARDVTYEQYF.

This clone was seen ten or more times. Coverage ceases 3 residues before the CDR3 finishes, and the germline J gene fills in the end. This sequence joins TRBV19 and TRBJ1-2; 7 bases map to TRBD1. Germline V gene data show CDR1 as LNHDA and CDR2 as SQIVND (reference sequence). This CDR3 is 15 amino acids long. V trimming: 6 bases; J trimming: 6 bases; junction bases outside the gene matches: 13. Partial CDR3 DNA: TGTGCCAGTAGGATTGGGGAACAGGGGCTTAATGGC. As protein: CASRIGEQGLNG. Given in full, the CDR3 is CASRIGEQGLNGYTF.

This clone was seen repeatedly, ten times or more. The CDR3 end lies 3 residues beyond the end of the read and is filled in from the germline J gene. This sequence joins TRBV20-1 and TRBJ2-5; 9 bases are shared with TRBD2. Germline CDR1 and CDR2: DFQATT and SNEGSKA (reference sequence). The length of the CDR3 is 14 residues. V shed 3 bases and J 5 bases; nucleotides not matched to a gene: 7. The sequenced part of the CDR3 DNA is TGCAGTGCTAGGAAGCTAGCGGGAATGGAGACC. This sequence encodes CSARKLAGMET. The complete CDR3 protein is CSARKLAGMETQYF.

This clone appeared a few times. With the read ending 3 residues before the CDR3 end, the germline J gene is used to fill in that end. The chain combines TRBV7-9 with TRBJ1-2, with a tentative D call TRBD1 (5 bases). CDR1 is SEHNR and CDR2 is FQNEAQ in the germline V gene (reference sequence). CDR3 length: 15 amino acids. CDR3 DNA (partial): TGTGCCAGCAGCCGCGGGGTGGGGGGATACAATGAC. This gives the protein CASSRGVGGYND. The full CDR3 is CASSRGVGGYNDYTF.

There are a few counts of this clone. Read data end 3 residues before the CDR3 end; the end is taken from the germline J gene. V is TRBV7-8 and J is TRBJ1-5; tentative D call: TRBD1 (6 bases). CDR3 length: 16 amino acids. The V and J ends lost 4 bases and 6 bases respectively, with 19 bases between them. Germline-derived CDR1 and CDR2 are SGHVS and FQNEAQ. CDR3 sequence reads: CASSYKTGEIGQPQHF. The sequenced CDR3 bases are TGTGCCAGCAGCTACAAGACAGGCGAGATAGGTCAGCCC.

Details on this clone: The read is 3 residues too short to cover the CDR3 end, so that end is filled in from the germline J gene. V and J are TRBV30 and TRBJ1-5; D is unresolved. The length of the CDR3 is 13 residues. The V and J ends lost 5 bases and 0 bases respectively, with 8 bases between them. The germline CDR1 and CDR2 sequences are GTSNPN and SVGIG (reference sequence). CDR3 bases read: TGTGCCTGGGCAGTGTGTAGCAATCAGCCC. It yields the protein CAWAVCSNQP. The entire CDR3 sequence reads CAWAVCSNQPQHF.

This clone was seen at least ten times. At one of its ends the junction is not consistent with the germline gene, which may arise from a read error. The CDR3 end is not reached by the read, which stops 3 residues before it; the germline J gene fills it in. The V and J genes are TRBV4-2 and TRBJ1-4; TRBD1 agrees at 10 bases. This CDR3 comprises 17 residues. CDR1 and CDR2 (germline): LGHNA, YNFKEQ. The CDR3 here is CASSQGTGVATNEKLFF. CDR3 DNA, as far as it was read: TGCGCCAGCAGCCAGGGGACAGGGGTTGCAACTAATGAAAAA.

The sample holds many counts of this clone. CDR3 amino acids: CASSVAGRQETQYF. The sequenced CDR3 bases are TGTGCCAGCAGCGTTGCAGGGCGTCAAGAGACC. V usage is TRBV9 and J usage is TRBJ2-5; maybe TRBD1 (5 bases). The sequenced fragment ends 3 residues before the CDR3 boundary, so the rest is inferred from the germline J gene. CDR1 is SGDLS, CDR2 YYNGEE, per germline. Deletions cut 2 bases from V and 2 bases from J, with 10 bases between. The CDR3 extends over 14 amino acids.

This clone was seen many times. The read halts 3 residues ahead of the CDR3 end, with the missing end drawn from the germline J gene. The J gene is TRBJ1-2, the V gene TRBV18; 8 bases agree with TRBD1. The CDR3 length is 19 residues. Germline trimming cut 3 bases from V and 0 bases from J; bases unmatched to any gene: 15. Germline CDR1 and CDR2: KGHSH and LQKENI. CDR3 bases read: TGTGCCAGCTCACCTGAGACAGGGGTCTTACCCCTTGCTAACTATGGC. It translates to CASSPETGVLPLANYG. The complete CDR3 reads CASSPETGVLPLANYGYTF.

In its sample, this clone was seen many times. The CDR3 is cut off 3 residues early in the read; its end comes from the germline J gene. This chain connects TRBV7-2 to TRBJ2-1; perhaps TRBD2 as D (5 bases). The CDR3 spans 13 residues. CDR1 is SGHTA and CDR2 is FQGNSA in the germline V gene. The V end lost 5 bases, the J end lost 6 bases, and 11 bases lay between the germline ends. The CDR3 reads CASSQRWGNEQFF. CDR3 DNA, as far as it was read: TGTGCCAGCAGCCAGCGGTGGGGCAATGAG.

This clone showed up many times. The CDR3: CASSLWRPAGGRGTQYF. CDR3 bases read: TGTGCCAGCAGCTTATGGAGGCCGGCGGGGGGGCGAGGGACC. The V and J genes are TRBV7-6 and TRBJ2-5; 9 nucleotides match TRBD2. The missing CDR3 end, 3 residues past where the read stops, is filled in from the germline J gene. This CDR3 spans 17 amino acids. V gave up 2 bases and J gave up 7 bases; unmatched junction bases: 14. Germline-derived CDR1 and CDR2 are SGHVS and FNYEAQ.

This clone came up a few times. The sequenced fragment ends 3 residues before the CDR3 boundary, so the rest is inferred from the germline J gene. The chain combines TRBV5-1 with TRBJ2-2; 8 nucleotides agree with TRBD2. The CDR3 contains 17 residues. Germline lookup yields CDR1 SGHRS and CDR2 YFSETQ. The CDR3 DNA, read in part, is TGCGCCAGCAGCCTCATCCCGACGGCGGGAGGTCGCGAAAAG. Its protein product is CASSLIPTAGGREK. The whole CDR3 reads CASSLIPTAGGREKLFF. Full variable domain (outside the CDR3, taken from reference TRBV5-1 and TRBJ2-2): KAGVTQTPRYLIKTRGQQVTLSCSPISGHRSVSWYQQTPGQGLQFLFEYFSETQRNKGNFPGRFSGRQFSNSRSEMNVSTLELGDSALYLCASSLIPTAGGREKLFFGEGSRLTVL.

In this sample, this clone turned up many times. The read ends 3 residues early relative to the CDR3; the germline J gene fills the gap. The rearrangement uses TRBV6-2 or TRBV6-3 and TRBJ2-5; D is uncertain. CDR3 size: 16 residues. The V gene lost 6 bases and the J gene lost 1 base, with 18 bases spanning the gap. Germline CDR1 and CDR2: MNHEY and SVGEGT. The CDR3 protein is CASSNKHPQVQETQYF. The DNA read from the CDR3 is TGTGCCAGCAGCAATAAGCATCCTCAGGTCCAAGAGACC.

This clone has ten or more counts. The read finishes 3 residues shy of the CDR3 end, and the germline J gene is used to complete it. The V gene is TRBV30, the J gene TRBJ1-1; a possible D gene is TRBD1 (5 bases). The CDR3 is 13 amino acids. V was shortened by 0 bases and J by 4 bases, with 9 bases between the two germline ends. The germline V gene encodes CDR1 GTSNPN and CDR2 SVGIG (reference sequence). The CDR3 bases that were read are TGTGCCTGGAGTGTAGGGGTCAGCACTGAA. Its protein product is CAWSVGVSTE. The full CDR3 protein is CAWSVGVSTEAFF.

This clone was detected many times. With the read ending 3 residues before the CDR3 end, the germline J gene is used to fill in that end. The chain employs TRBV20-1 and TRBJ1-2, with D unresolved. The V end lost 6 bases, the J end lost 7 bases, and 21 bases lay between the germline ends. CDR1 and CDR2 (germline): DFQATT, SNEGSKA (reference sequence). The CDR3 sequence is 14 residues long. The CDR3 sequence: CSAIPGVRVGGYTF. The CDR3 DNA, read in part, is TGCAGTGCCATTCCCGGGGTACGGGTGGGTGGC.

This clone was seen many times. The CDR3 end is not reached by the read, which stops 3 residues before it; the germline J gene fills it in. V usage is TRBV7-2 and J usage is TRBJ2-4, with TRBD2 matching 7 bases. Losses at the gene ends were 5 bases for V and 9 bases for J; bases not matched to a gene: 7. Germline CDR1 and CDR2: SGHTA and FQGNSA. The CDR3 is made up of 13 amino acids. CDR3: CASSPTAGSIQYF. CDR3 DNA, as far as it was read: TGTGCCAGCAGCCCAACAGCGGGAAGCATT.

This clone came up many times. The CDR3 end lies 3 residues beyond the end of the read and is filled in from the germline J gene. The chain employs TRBV19 and TRBJ1-5; maybe TRBD1 (5 bases). From germline, CDR1 is LNHDA and CDR2 SQIVND (reference sequence). Between the trimmed V and J ends, which lost 6 bases and 4 bases, there was a span of 16 bases. This CDR3 has 15 amino acids. CDR3 DNA (partial): TGTGCCAGTAGAGTGAAACAGGCCCTGAATCAGCCC. Translated: CASRVKQALNQP. The whole CDR3 protein is CASRVKQALNQPQHF. Full variable domain (missing parts from reference TRBV19 and TRBJ1-5): DGGITQSPKYLFRKEGQNVTLSCEQNLNHDAMYWYRQDPGQGLRLIYYSQIVNDFQKGDIAEGYSVSREKKESFPLTVTSAQKNPTAFYLCASRVKQALNQPQHFGDGTRLSIL.

This clone was detected many times. The CDR3 is cut off 3 residues early in the read; its end comes from the germline J gene. The chain couples TRBV7-2 to TRBJ1-6; no firm D call. V shed 5 bases and J shed 7 bases, with 6 bases lying between them. CDR3 size: 12 residues. Germline CDR1 is SGHTA and CDR2 is FQGNSA. CDR3: CASSQQNSPLHF. CDR3 bases read: TGTGCCAGCAGCCAACAGAATTCACCC.